A selection of T cell receptor beta chains follows, all from one sample in a study of type 1 and type 2 diabetes patients. Each CDR3 protein gets one entry after TCRdb re-called the multiplex PCR reads with MiXCR. The sample records 250,000 or so distinct CDR3 sequences, approximately 45% being singletons. Sequencing was carried out using peripheral blood mononuclear cells (PBMCs). These receptor sequences come from a man aged 18-30 years with type 2 diabetes. The CDR3 runs from the conserved cysteine through the conserved F or W. Each record gives: V gene, D gene, J gene, clone size, CDR3 DNA, CDR3 protein. The D gene is left open where the match is weak. Clone sizes are given selectively: once, few, many, or a class where the clone is expanded.

>TRBV2|.|TRBJ1-1|many
TGTGCCAGCCGGGGGGAGGGGCAGGCCAACACTGAAGCTTTCTTT
CASRGEGQANTEAFF
>TRBV19|.|TRBJ2-2|few
TGTGCCAGTAGTATAGTGGGAGGTGGGAAGAGGGAGCTGTTTTTT
CASSIVGGGKRELFF
>TRBV2|.|TRBJ2-1|once
TGTGCCAGCAGTGAACAGGGTATTTTCTTC
CASSEQGIFF
>TRBV20-1|.|TRBJ2-5|.
TGCAGTGCCTCAGGCAACCAAGAGACCCAGTACTTC
CSASGNQETQYF
>TRBV25-1|.|TRBJ1-1|.
TGTGCCAGCAGTGATCGACAGATCAACACTGAAGCTTTCTTT
CASSDRQINTEAFF
>TRBV14|.|TRBJ2-7|few
TGTGCCAGCAGCTTTGAGACCATAACGAACGAGCAGTACTTC
CASSFETITNEQYF
>TRBV10-3|.|TRBJ2-2|once
TGTGCCATCATGGGGGCAGGGGAGCTGTTTTTT
CAIMGAGELFF
>TRBV5-1|.|TRBJ2-2|.
TGCGCCAGCAGCTTGGACATTCGCACCGGGGAGCTGTTTTTT
CASSLDIRTGELFF
>TRBV2|.|TRBJ2-7|few
TGTGCCAGCAGAGGGGGAAGGACATCCTACGAGCAGTACTTC
CASRGGRTSYEQYF
>TRBV19|.|TRBJ2-7|.
TGTGCCACGAAGTACGGACATCTAGGGCCCTACGAGCAGTACTTC
CATKYGHLGPYEQYF
>TRBV10-3|.|TRBJ1-1|.
TGTGCCATCAGTGAACGACGGAACACTGAAGCTTTCTTT
CAISERRNTEAFF
>TRBV10-1|.|TRBJ2-6|many
TGCGCCAGCAGCGGCTCTGGGGCCAACGTCCTGACTTTC
CASSGSGANVLTF
>TRBV10-3|.|TRBJ1-1|many
TGTGCCATCAGTGTCACGGGGAACACTGAAGCTTTCTTT
CAISVTGNTEAFF
>TRBV7-2|TRBD1|TRBJ1-5|.
TGTGCCAGCAGCGCGCCCGGGACAGGCAATCAGCCCCAGCATTTT
CASSAPGTGNQPQHF
>TRBV20-1|.|TRBJ2-5|few
TGCAGTGCTAGGACATTCAACCAAGAGACCCAGTACTTC
CSARTFNQETQYF
>TRBV19|.|TRBJ2-5|.
TGTGCCAGTAGTATTGGGGGGGCGCGTGAGACCCAGTACTTC
CASSIGGARETQYF
>TRBV25-1|.|TRBJ1-1|.
TGTGCCAGCAGTGCCTGGGGGGGGGCGTTGGGTACTGAAGCTTTCTTT
CASSAWGGALGTEAFF
>TRBV12-3/TRBV12-4|TRBD2|TRBJ2-7|few
TGTGCCAGCAGCTTAGAGCTAGCGGGATCCTACGAGCAGTACTTC
CASSLELAGSYEQYF
>TRBV6-1|.|TRBJ2-3|.
TGTGCCAGCAGTGAACCCCCAGCGCAGGGGTATTTT
CASSEPPAQGYF
>TRBV28|.|TRBJ2-1|.
TGTGCCAGCAGTTTCAGGGAGCAGTTCTTC
CASSFREQFF
>TRBV7-2|TRBD1|TRBJ2-1|.
TGTGCCAGCAGCCCCGGGACAGCCCAGAACAATGAGCAGTTCTTC
CASSPGTAQNNEQFF
>TRBV20-1|.|TRBJ1-4|few
TGCAGTGCTAGAGATTTAGAGGCAGGGCCTGAAAAACTGTTTTTT
CSARDLEAGPEKLFF
>TRBV15|TRBD1|TRBJ1-2|few
TGTGCCACCAGCATACAGGGGAGCTATGGCTACACCTTC
CATSIQGSYGYTF
>TRBV2|.|TRBJ2-1|once
TGTGCCAGCAATCGAGGGGGGAGCTCCTACAATGAGCAGTTCTTC
CASNRGGSSYNEQFF
>TRBV6-5|.|TRBJ1-1|.
TGTGCCAGCAGTTACTTGGGGGGGGCGGCTGGAGCTTTCTTT
CASSYLGGAAGAFF
>TRBV7-7|.|TRBJ1-1|few
TGTGCTAGCAGCCGGCGCATGGACACTGAAGCTTTCTTT
CASSRRMDTEAFF
>TRBV28|TRBD1|TRBJ2-1|.
TGTGCCAGCAGTTTAGTTCAGGGGGCGTCCCATGAGCAGTTCTTC
CASSLVQGASHEQFF
>TRBV10-3|.|TRBJ1-2|once
TGTGCCAGCAGTTTAACAGGGCACTATGGCTACACCTTC
CASSLTGHYGYTF
>TRBV6-2/TRBV6-3|TRBD2|TRBJ2-7|.
TGTGCCAGCAATTACTCGTTACAGCGGGGGGACTCCTACGAGCAGTACTTC
CASNYSLQRGDSYEQYF
>TRBV19|.|TRBJ2-1|.
TGTGCCAGTAGTATATTCGGGCTGGACGCCTACAATGAGCAGTTCTTC
CASSIFGLDAYNEQFF
>TRBV4-3|.|TRBJ1-6|.
TGCGCCAGCAGCCAATATACGAATCTGGGCGGGGAAGTGGGACATAATTCACCCCTCCACTTT
CASSQYTNLGGEVGHNSPLHF
>TRBV19|TRBD1|TRBJ2-5|few
TGTGCCAGTAGTATTTTGGGACAGGGAGAGGAGACCCAGTACTTC
CASSILGQGEETQYF
>TRBV10-3|TRBD1|TRBJ1-6|many
TGTGCCATCAAGGAACAGGGGTTTAGTTCACCCCTCCACTTT
CAIKEQGFSSPLHF
>TRBV5-6|TRBD1|TRBJ1-4|.
TGTGCCAGCAGCTGGACAGGGCTTGGTAATGAAAAACTGTTTTTT
CASSWTGLGNEKLFF
>TRBV15|TRBD1|TRBJ1-5|few
TGTGCCACCAGCGACGGGAGGGGGCAGAGTCAGCCCCAGCATTTT
CATSDGRGQSQPQHF
>TRBV19|TRBD1|TRBJ1-2|few
TGTGCCAGTAGTACTGGGGACAGCAACTATGGCTACACCTTC
CASSTGDSNYGYTF
>TRBV29-1|.|TRBJ1-4|.
TGCAGCGTAAAGGATGAAAAACTGTTTTTT
CSVKDEKLFF
>TRBV29-1|TRBD1|TRBJ2-1|.
TGCAGCGTTGAGTCTAGGGGGACAGCTCGCAATGAGCAGTTCTTC
CSVESRGTARNEQFF
>TRBV7-3|.|TRBJ2-4|.
TGTGCCAGCTCAAATTATAGCGGAAAAAACATTCAGTACTTC
CASSNYSGKNIQYF
>TRBV7-2|TRBD1|TRBJ1-2|.
TGCGCCAGCAGCCCGGCCCAACAGGGGGGCTTCTATGGCTACACCTTC
CASSPAQQGGFYGYTF
>TRBV25-1|TRBD1|TRBJ1-2|.
TGTGCCAGCAGTGAGAGTTGGGGACAGGGGGATGGCTACACCTTC
CASSESWGQGDGYTF
>TRBV4-1|.|TRBJ1-2|.
TGCGCCAGCAGCCAAGGTCAGTCGGTAGCTAACTATGGCTACACCTTC
CASSQGQSVANYGYTF
>TRBV7-9|.|TRBJ2-7|.
TGTGCCAGCAGTCCTCAGGGGACTTTTGGCGAGCAGTACTTC
CASSPQGTFGEQYF
>TRBV10-3|.|TRBJ2-7|.
TGTGCCAGCAGTTACAGGAGCTCGGATGTCGACGAGCAGTACTTC
CASSYRSSDVDEQYF
>TRBV11-2|.|TRBJ1-6|.
TGTGCCAGCAGCCCCAGGTCCAAGTTACCCCTCCACTTT
CASSPRSKLPLHF
>TRBV30|TRBD1|TRBJ2-7|few
TGTGCCTGGACAGGGGGCGCTTCTTACGAGCAGTACTTC
CAWTGGASYEQYF
>TRBV7-8|TRBD2|TRBJ2-3|few
TGTGCCAGCAGCCTTAGCGGGGGGCCTAGGGCGGATACGCAGTATTTT
CASSLSGGPRADTQYF
>TRBV20-1|.|TRBJ2-7|.
TGCAGTGGCACTAGAGGGGGCGGGGGTTCGGGCGAGCAGTACTTC
CSGTRGGGGSGEQYF
>TRBV25-1|.|TRBJ2-1|few
TGTGCCACCGCAACCAATGAGCAGTTCTTC
CATATNEQFF
>TRBV6-2/TRBV6-3|.|TRBJ1-5|.
TGTGCCAGCAGAACTCCCCGGCTGGAGGGCAATCAGCCCCAGCATTTT
CASRTPRLEGNQPQHF
>TRBV27|.|TRBJ1-1|few
TGTGCCAGCGGTCAGACCACAAACACTGAAGCTTTCTTT
CASGQTTNTEAFF
>TRBV5-1|TRBD1|TRBJ1-2|.
TGCGCCAGCAGCTTGTCCGGGACAGGAGTATATGGCAACACCTTC
CASSLSGTGVYGNTF
>TRBV11-2|TRBD1|TRBJ1-2|few
TGTGCCAGCAGGGAAGGGCAGGGACAGCTTTATGGCTACACCTTC
CASREGQGQLYGYTF